A single sample is the source of the 20 T cell receptor beta chains below, sequenced in a study of blood T cell repertoires in COVID-19. Here immunoSEQ multiplex PCR was the method, and the copy in TCRdb shows in-frame clones only, minus some. Altogether 400,000 to 450,000 clones are present, 80% to 90% being singletons, with the ten largest covering over 1.1%. Sequencing used peripheral blood. These receptors came from a woman aged 25-40 years with active or convalescent COVID-19.

The chain couples TRBV6-5 to TRBJ2-7; 7 bases match TRBD1. This CDR3 spans 13 amino acids. V gave up 6 bases and J gave up 7 bases; unmatched junction bases: 9. Germline assignment: CDR1 MNHEY and CDR2 SVGAGI. The CDR3 loop is CASRGTVSGEQYF. The CDR3 coding sequence is TGTGCCAGCAGAGGGACAGTGAGTGGGGAGCAGTACTTC.

The genes are TRBV29-1 and TRBJ1-5, with 7 bases identical to TRBD1. V trimming: 3 bases; J trimming: 2 bases; junction bases outside the gene matches: 13. The CDR3 loop spans 17 amino acids. Germline V CDR1 and CDR2: SQVTM, ANQGSEA. Here the CDR3 DNA reads TGCAGCGTTGATCGTCGGCAGGGGGGAACTCGCAATCAGCCCCAGCATTTT. Amino acid sequence: CSVDRRQGGTRNQPQHF.

The chain joins TRBV7-8 to TRBJ2-3; TRBD2 matches 9 bases. CDR3 length: 15 amino acids. Germline trimming cut 4 bases from V and 3 bases from J; bases unmatched to any gene: 5. The germline CDR1 and CDR2 sequences are SGHVS and FQNEAQ. CDR3 coding DNA: TGTGCCAGCAGCTGGGTGACTAGCGGTACAGATACGCAGTATTTT. Its protein is CASSWVTSGTDTQYF.

The rearrangement joins TRBV10-3 to TRBJ2-7, with D possibly TRBD1 on 5 matching bases. The length of the CDR3 is 13 residues. V dropped 6 bases and J dropped 4 bases, with 13 bases sitting between them. Germline values: CDR1 ENHRY, CDR2 SYGVKD. For the CDR3, the DNA is TGTGCCATCAGACCCGAACAGGTGTACGAGCAGTACTTC. This sequence encodes CAIRPEQVYEQYF.

This clone has only one observation. This chain uses TRBV7-2 with TRBJ2-3; 7 positions agree with TRBD2. The length of the CDR3 is 15 residues. The germline gives CDR1 SGHTA, CDR2 FQGNSA. The trim removed 5 bases at V and 4 bases at J, leaving 9 bases unmatched. The CDR3 nucleotides are TGTGCCAGCAGCACTCATACGGGAGGCCCAGATACGCAGTATTTT. Translated, it gives CASSTHTGGPDTQYF.

J is TRBJ2-2 and V is TRBV14; unclear D gene. This CDR3 contains 14 residues. CDR1 SGHDN and CDR2 FVKESK come from the germline V gene. V lost 0 bases and J 0 bases, leaving 2 bases between the germline ends. DNA for the CDR3: TGTGCCAGCAGCCAAGACGCGAACACCGGGGAGCTGTTTTTT. Translation: CASSQDANTGELFF.

V usage is TRBV6-4 and J usage is TRBJ1-5; possible D gene TRBD1, 5 bases. V was pared by 1 base and J by 6 bases, with 10 bases between. This CDR3 comprises 14 residues. Germline V CDR1 and CDR2: MRHNA, SNTAGT. The CDR3 DNA is TGTGCCAGCAGTGACTTGGCCGGGGGTCAGCCCCAGCATTTT. Translating gives CASSDLAGGQPQHF.

The V gene is TRBV30, the J gene TRBJ2-2; possible D gene TRBD2, 6 bases. The CDR3 totals 13 residues. The V end lost 1 base, the J end lost 7 bases, and 10 bases lay between the germline ends. Germline CDR1 is GTSNPN and CDR2 is SVGIG (reference sequence). CDR3 protein: CAWSAREYGELFF. The CDR3 coding sequence is TGTGCCTGGAGTGCACGGGAGTACGGGGAGCTGTTTTTT.

The genes are TRBV7-8 and TRBJ1-1, with 7 bases identical to TRBD1. The CDR3 runs to 17 residues. Germline values: CDR1 SGHVS, CDR2 FQNEAQ. Trimming cost V 1 base and J 1 base; bases outside gene matches: 9. The CDR3, as DNA: TGTGCCAGCAGCTTAGGGGTATTTACAGGGGAGAACACTGAAGCTTTCTTT. Its translation: CASSLGVFTGENTEAFF.

The gene calls are TRBV11-2 and TRBJ2-7, with D possibly TRBD2 on 6 matching bases. The CDR3 spans 16 residues. V was trimmed by 0 bases and J by 3 bases, leaving 15 bases between them. Germline loops: CDR1 SGHAT, CDR2 FQNNGV. The chain's CDR3 is CASSLDEWGVHYEQYF. The CDR3, as DNA: TGTGCCAGCAGCTTAGATGAGTGGGGGGTTCACTACGAGCAGTACTTC.

Details on this clone: At one end the junction does not follow the germline gene, possibly because of a read error. The chain combines TRBV2 with TRBJ1-2; 8 nucleotides match TRBD1. CDR3 length equals 13 residues. Germline CDR1 reads SNHLY; CDR2 reads FYNNEI. The CDR3 loop is CASNLGQGFYNHF. As DNA, the CDR3 is TGTGCCAGCAACCTCGGACAGGGATTTTATAACCACTTC.

The V and J genes are TRBV6-5 and TRBJ1-1, with D maybe TRBD1 (5 bases). This CDR3 is built from 15 residues. V was cut by 0 bases and J by 1 base, with 9 bases left in between. The germline CDR1 and CDR2 sequences are MNHEY and SVGAGI. The CDR3 sequence: CASSYSQDTNTEAFF. Here the CDR3 DNA reads TGTGCCAGCAGTTACTCGCAGGACACGAACACTGAAGCTTTCTTT.

J is TRBJ2-5 and V is TRBV5-1; 10 bases align to TRBD2. This CDR3 spans 15 amino acids. After removal of 0 bases from V and 2 bases from J, the junction contained 1 base not matched to a gene. Germline CDR1 reads SGHRS; CDR2 reads YFSETQ. The CDR3 here is CASSLVAGGQETQYF. The CDR3 DNA reads as TGCGCCAGCAGCTTGGTAGCGGGGGGTCAAGAGACCCAGTACTTC.

The J gene is TRBJ2-4, the V gene TRBV10-3, with TRBD1 identical over 10 bases. The CDR3 runs to 15 residues. CDR1 and CDR2 from the germline V gene are ENHRY and SYGVKD. V lost 10 bases to trimming and J lost 1 base; unmatched junction nucleotides: 7. The CDR3 reads CATAPGQGAKNIQYF. The CDR3 region has the DNA TGTGCCACCGCCCCGGGACAGGGGGCCAAAAACATTCAGTACTTC.

The rearrangement uses TRBV11-3 and TRBJ2-2; D possibly corresponds to TRBD1 (5 bases). Per germline, CDR1 SGHNT and CDR2 YENEEA. The CDR3 is made up of 15 amino acids. V was trimmed by 5 bases and J by 6 bases, leaving 16 bases between them. The CDR3 coding sequence is TGTGCCAGCAGCGAGCAAGACAGTGGGGCCGGGGAGCTGTTTTTT. This gives the protein CASSEQDSGAGELFF.

This chain joins TRBV3-1 (or the pseudogene TRBV3-2) and TRBJ1-2, with 7 bases identical to TRBD1. CDR1 and CDR2 (germline): LGHDT, YNNKEL (reference sequence). V was clipped by 7 bases and J by 8 bases; unmatched bases: 19. The CDR3 extends over 16 amino acids. The CDR3 sequence: CASTLSRGQGVKGYTF. CDR3 coding DNA: TGTGCCAGCACCCTTTCTAGGGGGCAAGGGGTGAAGGGCTACACCTTC.

The rearrangement links TRBV5-3 to TRBJ2-4; possible D gene TRBD1, 6 bases. TRBV5-3 is an ORF for which the function is uncertain. CDR3 size: 17 residues. The germline V and J ends were trimmed by 4 bases and 3 bases, with 20 bases remaining between them. CDR3 loop: CARSLNDRQVYKNIQYF. In DNA form, the CDR3 reads TGTGCCAGAAGCCTGAACGACAGACAGGTATACAAAAACATTCAGTACTTC.

J is TRBJ1-5 and V is TRBV2; no definite D call. CDR1 and CDR2 (germline): SNHLY, FYNNEI. Trimming removed 4 bases at V and 3 bases at J, with 7 bases between. CDR3 length: 13 residues. The CDR3 reads CASSGQPNQPQHF. The DNA for the CDR3 is TGTGCCAGCAGTGGACAACCCAATCAGCCCCAGCATTTT.

V usage is TRBV6-5 and J usage is TRBJ2-1; 7 bases agree with TRBD1. The germline gives CDR1 MNHEY, CDR2 SVGAGI. CDR3 length: 14 amino acids. Losses at the gene ends were 6 bases for V and 9 bases for J; bases not matched to a gene: 11. The CDR3 loop is CASSHGQAYSEQFF. The CDR3 region has the DNA TGTGCCAGCAGCCACGGACAGGCCTATAGTGAGCAGTTCTTC.

This clone appeared a single time. The gene calls are TRBV2 and TRBJ2-3; TRBD2 is a possible D gene (6 bases). The CDR3 is 15 residues long. V lost 2 bases and J 1 base, leaving 10 bases between the germline ends. Germline CDR1 SNHLY, CDR2 FYNNEI. The CDR3 nucleotides are TGTGCCAGCAGTGAATTAGGCGGGGGCACAGATACGCAGTATTTT. This encodes CASSELGGGTDTQYF.